Shown below are 32 T cell receptor beta chains from a single sample sequenced in a study of cytomegalovirus exposure and HLA in healthy donors. The PCR employed 60 Vbeta primers together with 13 Jbeta primers. Assay: immunoSEQ multiplex PCR; the TCRdb copy retains only in-frame clones and omits some. Seen here are approximately 150,000 clones, roughly 80% observed once, and the top ten hold around 2.9%. Sequenced sample: PBMCs. These receptors all come from a female donor in good health and CMV-seronegative.

The V and J genes are TRBV28 and TRBJ2-7; D unclear. The CDR3 runs to 12 residues. With 2 bases removed from V and 3 bases from J, the gap between germline ends came to 5 bases. Germline CDR1 reads MDHEN; CDR2 reads SYDVKM. CDR3 DNA sequence: TGTGCCAGCAGTTTACGGTACTACGAGCAGTACTTC. Translating it yields CASSLRYYEQYF.

The J gene is TRBJ2-7, the V gene TRBV5-1, with D maybe TRBD2 (7 bases). The CDR3 totals 15 residues. Trimming shortened V by 0 bases and J by 3 bases, and 13 bases separated the two germline ends. CDR1 and CDR2 from the germline V gene are SGHRS and YFSETQ. CDR3 sequence reads: CASSLVRGAGYEQYF. DNA of the CDR3: TGCGCCAGCAGCTTGGTCCGGGGGGCTGGCTACGAGCAGTACTTC.

The chain is built from TRBV4-1 and TRBJ1-2, with a possible D match to TRBD1 (5 bases). The CDR3 is 16 amino acids. Germline loops: CDR1 MGHRA, CDR2 YSYEKL. With 1 base removed from V and 0 bases from J, the gap between germline ends came to 12 bases. CDR3 in DNA: TGCGCCAGCAGCCAAGTCGGGGGACTAGCTAACTATGGCTACACCTTC. Its translation: CASSQVGGLANYGYTF.

The chain employs TRBV7-9 and TRBJ2-3, with D unclear. Germline V CDR1 and CDR2: SEHNR, FQNEAQ (reference sequence). The ends were cut back, 5 bases at V and 2 bases at J, with 14 bases in the middle. The CDR3 contains 15 residues. CDR3 sequence (DNA): TGTGCCAGCAGCCCCCCAAGAGGAAACACAGATACGCAGTATTTT. Translated: CASSPPRGNTDTQYF. Supplemented by reference TRBV7-9 and TRBJ2-3, the full variable domain reads DTGVSQNPRHKITKRGQNVTFRCDPISEHNRLYWYRQTLGQGPEFLTYFQNEAQLEKSRLLSDRFSAERPKGSFSTLEIQRTEQGDSAMYLCASSPPRGNTDTQYFGPGTRLTVL.

The chain is built from TRBV7-3 and TRBJ1-6; D gene uncertain. CDR1 is SGHTA, CDR2 FQGTGA, per germline. The CDR3 has 16 amino acids. Trimming removed 6 bases at V and 0 bases at J, with 12 bases between. In DNA form, the CDR3 reads TGTGCCAGCAGGAGCGACCGGAGCTCCTATAATTCACCCCTCCACTTT. It encodes CASRSDRSSYNSPLHF.

This clone was observed a handful of times. The chain uses TRBV5-5 and TRBJ1-2; 7 positions agree with TRBD1. Germline V gene lookup returns CDR1 SGHKS and CDR2 YYEKEE (reference sequence). The trim removed 5 bases at V and 2 bases at J, leaving 6 bases unmatched. This CDR3 is built from 14 residues. CDR3 coding DNA: TGTGCCAGCAGGTACAGGGGAGGCAACTATGGCTACACCTTC. This codes for CASRYRGGNYGYTF.

There are a few counts of this clone. The rearrangement joins TRBV29-1 to TRBJ1-1; D gene ambiguous. Deletions cut 6 bases from V and 1 base from J, with 9 bases between. Germline assignment: CDR1 SQVTM and CDR2 ANQGSEA. This CDR3 is 12 amino acids long. CDR3 sequence: CSVNRENTEAFF. In DNA form, the CDR3 reads TGCAGCGTGAACAGAGAGAACACTGAAGCTTTCTTT. Variable domain in full (rest from reference TRBV29-1 and TRBJ1-1): SAVISQKPSRDICQRGTSLTIQCQVDSQVTMMFWYRQQPGQSLTLIATANQGSEATYESGFVIDKFPISRPNLTFSTLTVSNMSPEDSSIYLCSVNRENTEAFFGQGTRLTVV.

The V call is TRBV25-1, the J call TRBJ2-7, with 10 bases matching TRBD1. This CDR3 region has 13 residues. The junction had 2 bases not matched to a gene; V was cut back by 6 bases and J by 3 bases. CDR1 is MGHDK and CDR2 is SYGVNS in the germline V gene. This chain's CDR3 is CASRRTGGYEQYF. For the CDR3, the DNA is TGTGCCAGCAGACGGACAGGGGGCTACGAGCAGTACTTC.

The rearrangement links TRBV5-5 to TRBJ1-3; 7 bases match TRBD1. Germline CDR1 reads SGHKS; CDR2 reads YYEKEE (reference sequence). Germline trimming cut 0 bases from V and 4 bases from J; bases unmatched to any gene: 4. The CDR3 runs 15 residues. This chain's CDR3 is CASSLGDRAGNTIYF. The CDR3 DNA is TGTGCCAGCAGCTTGGGCGACAGGGCCGGAAACACCATATATTTT.

The chain combines TRBV7-9 with TRBJ1-1; 8 nucleotides align to TRBD1. With V trimmed by 2 bases and J by 5 bases, 4 bases remained unmatched. The CDR3 contains 14 residues. Germline CDR1 SEHNR, CDR2 FQNEAQ (reference sequence). Here the CDR3 reads CASSLMDRVTEAFF. The CDR3 DNA is TGTGCCAGCAGCTTAATGGACAGGGTAACTGAAGCTTTCTTT.

The CDR3 DNA reads as TGTGCCAGCAGTAAGCAACAGGGTCCTGGGGAGACCCAGTACTTC. This codes for CASSKQQGPGETQYF. V and J are TRBV27 and TRBJ2-5, with D possibly matching TRBD1 (6 bases). This CDR3 contains 15 residues. Trimming removed 5 bases from V and 5 bases from J, with 18 bases in between. Per germline, CDR1 MNHEY and CDR2 SMNVEV (reference sequence).

The V gene is TRBV5-1, the J gene TRBJ2-3, with 9 bases that match TRBD2. V lost 5 bases and J lost 2; bases outside the gene matches: 9. The CDR3 runs to 16 residues. The germline CDR1 and CDR2 sequences are SGHRS and YFSETQ. The CDR3 loop is CASREVAGASTDTQYF. The DNA of the CDR3 is TGCGCCAGCAGGGAGGTAGCGGGAGCATCCACAGATACGCAGTATTTT.

The V call is TRBV5-1, the J call TRBJ2-2; 8 positions match TRBD2. Germline loops: CDR1 SGHRS, CDR2 YFSETQ. V shed 4 bases and J 2 bases; nucleotides not matched to a gene: 7. The CDR3 sequence is 16 residues long. The CDR3 nucleotides are TGCGCCAGCAGCCCCGGGGGGGCGCGTAACACCGGGGAGCTGTTTTTT. It is translated as CASSPGGARNTGELFF.

The chain recombines TRBV28 with TRBJ1-1, with D maybe TRBD1 (6 bases). V lost 6 bases to trimming and J lost 3 bases, with 23 bases between them. Germline V gene data show CDR1 as MDHEN and CDR2 as SYDVKM. The CDR3 has 17 amino acids. The CDR3 protein is CASRFLDLWGTHTEAFF. CDR3 nucleotides: TGTGCCAGCAGATTCCTAGACCTTTGGGGGACACACACTGAAGCTTTCTTT.

The V call is TRBV28, the J call TRBJ1-3, with D hard to call. The V and J ends lost 5 bases and 0 bases respectively, with 8 bases between them. In germline, CDR1 is MDHEN, CDR2 SYDVKM. The CDR3 totals 14 residues. The chain's CDR3 is CASSPPVSGNTIYF. CDR3 nucleotides: TGTGCCAGCAGTCCCCCCGTCTCTGGAAACACCATATATTTT.

V is TRBV28 and J is TRBJ1-2; D is possibly TRBD1 (5 bases). V was cut by 4 bases and J by 10 bases, with 16 bases left in between. CDR1 MDHEN and CDR2 SYDVKM come from the germline V gene. This CDR3 has 13 amino acids. In nucleotides, the CDR3 is TGTGCCAGCAGTTATGGCTGGGGCCGTTTCTACACCTTC. Its translation is CASSYGWGRFYTF.

This sequence joins TRBV6-5 and TRBJ1-1; a weak D match, TRBD1 (5 bases). The CDR3 runs to 15 residues. CDR1 is MNHEY and CDR2 is SVGAGI in the germline V gene. V lost 3 bases and J 1 base, leaving 12 bases between the germline ends. CDR3 residues: CASSYIRVSNTEAFF. CDR3 DNA: TGTGCCAGCAGTTATATCAGGGTTTCGAACACTGAAGCTTTCTTT.

CDR3 sequence reads: CASSEGLADYVLTF. The CDR3 bases are TGTGCCAGCAGTGAAGGACTAGCGGACTACGTCCTGACTTTC. The chain is built from TRBV6-1 and TRBJ2-6, with TRBD2 matching 9 bases. Germline assignment: CDR1 MNHNS and CDR2 SASEGT. After removal of 1 base from V and 11 bases from J, the junction contained 3 bases not matched to a gene. The CDR3 is 14 amino acids.

The chain joins TRBV5-4 to TRBJ2-7; D possibly corresponds to TRBD2 (7 bases). The V end was cut by 4 bases, the J end by 4 bases, with 18 bases between. The CDR3 has 15 amino acids. Germline V gives CDR1 SGHNT, CDR2 YYREEE (reference sequence). In DNA, the CDR3 is TGTGCCAGCAGCCCGGGGGGCCAGCGGGAATACGAGCAGTACTTC. Amino acid sequence: CASSPGGQREYEQYF.

The gene calls are TRBV15 and TRBJ2-1; 7 positions agree with TRBD2. This CDR3 has 13 amino acids. Trimming removed 6 bases from V and 6 bases from J; junction bases left unmatched: 5. Germline CDR1 is LNHNV and CDR2 is YYDKDF (reference sequence). CDR3 sequence reads: CATRGLTVNEQFF. The CDR3, as DNA: TGTGCCACCAGGGGACTAACGGTCAATGAGCAGTTCTTC.

The chain has TRBV30 and TRBJ1-3; D is perhaps TRBD1 (5 bases). The V gene's germline CDR1 is GTSNPN and CDR2 SVGIG (reference sequence). This CDR3 is 16 amino acids long. Trimming pared 1 base from V and 1 base from J, leaving 14 bases between. This chain's CDR3 is CAWSDWGLGSGNTIYF. The DNA of the CDR3 is TGTGCCTGGAGTGACTGGGGCCTGGGGTCTGGAAACACCATATATTTT.

The chain carries TRBV10-3 and TRBJ2-5; TRBD1 matches 9 bases. The CDR3 sequence is 14 residues long. Germline V gene sequence: CDR1 ENHRY, CDR2 SYGVKD. With V trimmed by 5 bases and J by 4 bases, 5 bases remained unmatched. CDR3 DNA sequence: TGTGCCATCAGTAAGGACAGGGGTGTAGAGACCCAGTACTTC. It translates to CAISKDRGVETQYF.

V is TRBV9 and J is TRBJ2-2; D might be TRBD2 (6 bases). V was clipped by 2 bases and J by 6 bases, with 23 bases between them. The CDR3 covers 18 residues. Germline V gene sequence: CDR1 SGDLS, CDR2 YYNGEE. CDR3 region: CASSVPDPGTLDSGELFF. CDR3 bases: TGTGCCAGCAGCGTGCCAGACCCCGGGACTTTAGACTCCGGGGAGCTGTTTTTT.

In its sample, this clone was seen a few times. This rearrangement joins TRBV27 to TRBJ1-2, with 9 nucleotides matching TRBD1. CDR1 MNHEY and CDR2 SMNVEV come from the germline V gene (reference sequence). CDR3 size: 14 residues. Losses at the gene ends were 2 bases for V and 7 bases for J; bases not matched to a gene: 5. CDR3 coding DNA: TGTGCCAGCAGTTTAACCGGGACAGGGTCTGGCTACACCTTC. This gives the protein CASSLTGTGSGYTF.

The V gene is TRBV2, the J gene TRBJ1-2; 8 nucleotides agree with TRBD1. The V segment lost 2 bases and the J segment 2 bases; nucleotides outside the gene matches: 7. The CDR3 has 16 amino acids. Germline CDR1 and CDR2: SNHLY and FYNNEI. CDR3: CASSEWARQGNYGYTF. The DNA of the CDR3 is TGTGCCAGCAGTGAATGGGCCCGACAGGGGAACTATGGCTACACCTTC.

This clone was found a few times. This sequence joins TRBV30 and TRBJ2-4; D remains unclear. V lost 2 bases and J lost 8, with 16 bases in between. The CDR3 runs 14 residues. Germline-derived CDR1 and CDR2 are GTSNPN and SVGIG (reference sequence). Here the CDR3 reads CAWSNSEWSDIQYF. In DNA form, the CDR3 reads TGTGCCTGGAGTAACTCGGAGTGGTCGGACATTCAGTACTTC.

The rearrangement joins TRBV5-4 to TRBJ2-5; 10 nucleotides line up with TRBD2. V gave up 0 bases and J gave up 4 bases; unmatched junction bases: 6. The CDR3 extends over 16 amino acids. The germline CDR1 and CDR2 sequences are SGHNT and YYREEE (reference sequence). CDR3 amino acids: CASSLVLAGARETQYF. The CDR3 DNA sequence: TGTGCCAGCAGCTTGGTTCTAGCGGGGGCCAGAGAGACCCAGTACTTC.

The gene calls are TRBV28 and TRBJ2-5; TRBD1 matches at 9 bases. The junction had 18 bases not matched to a gene; V was cut back by 5 bases and J by 5 bases. This CDR3 comprises 18 residues. Per germline, CDR1 MDHEN and CDR2 SYDVKM. The CDR3 spells CASSPYATGGQGVETQYF. The CDR3 region has the DNA TGTGCCAGCAGTCCGTACGCTACCGGGGGACAGGGTGTCGAGACCCAGTACTTC.

The gene calls are TRBV5-1 and TRBJ1-2; TRBD1 might be the D (6 bases). Trimming shortened V by 0 bases and J by 7 bases, and 19 bases separated the two germline ends. This CDR3 has 16 amino acids. Germline V gives CDR1 SGHRS, CDR2 YFSETQ. CDR3 residues: CASSLGGTGTESGYTF. For the CDR3, the DNA is TGCGCCAGCAGCTTGGGGGGAACAGGGACCGAAAGTGGCTACACCTTC.

V and J are TRBV28 and TRBJ2-1, with D unclear. V lost 6 bases and J 3 bases, leaving 3 bases between the germline ends. The CDR3 covers 11 residues. The germline gives CDR1 MDHEN, CDR2 SYDVKM. CDR3 nucleotides: TGTGCCAGCAGCCACTACAATGAGCAGTTCTTC. Protein product: CASSHYNEQFF.

The V gene is TRBV28, the J gene TRBJ2-5; 9 bases are shared with TRBD1. CDR1 and CDR2 from the germline V gene are MDHEN and SYDVKM. The CDR3 runs to 15 residues. V shed 3 bases and J 5 bases; nucleotides not matched to a gene: 7. CDR3 nucleotide sequence: TGTGCCAGCAGTTTGGGGGGGACAGGGACTGAGACCCAGTACTTC. Translation: CASSLGGTGTETQYF.

The sample holds a few counts of this clone. The V call is TRBV9, the J call TRBJ1-2, with a tentative D call TRBD1 (6 bases). CDR3 length equals 14 residues. V was shortened by 1 base and J by 8 bases, with 15 bases between the two germline ends. Germline V gene lookup returns CDR1 SGDLS and CDR2 YYNGEE. The CDR3: CASSVSTGLRGYTF. The CDR3 DNA reads as TGTGCCAGCAGCGTATCAACAGGGCTGAGGGGCTACACCTTC.